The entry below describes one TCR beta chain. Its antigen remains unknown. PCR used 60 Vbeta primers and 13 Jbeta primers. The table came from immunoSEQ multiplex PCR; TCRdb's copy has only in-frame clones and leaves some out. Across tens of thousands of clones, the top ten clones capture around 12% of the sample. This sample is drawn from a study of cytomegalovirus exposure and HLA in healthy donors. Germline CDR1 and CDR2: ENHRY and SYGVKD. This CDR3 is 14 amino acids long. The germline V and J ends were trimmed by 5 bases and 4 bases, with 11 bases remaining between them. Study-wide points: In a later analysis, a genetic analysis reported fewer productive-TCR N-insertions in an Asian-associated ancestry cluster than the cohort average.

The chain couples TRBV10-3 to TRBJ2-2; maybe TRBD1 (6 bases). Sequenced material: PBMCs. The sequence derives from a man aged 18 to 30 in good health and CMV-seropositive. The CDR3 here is CAISYGTITGELFF. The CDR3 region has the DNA TGTGCCATCAGTTACGGGACAATCACCGGGGAGCTGTTTTTT.